The 26 T cell receptor beta chains presented below share a single source sample, sequenced in a study of T cells after yellow fever vaccination. TCRdb redid the calling of the 5' RACE reads with MiXCR, one entry per CDR3 protein. The data hold 250,000 or so distinct CDR3 sequences, with approximately 6.3% observed a single time. Material: CD4+ T cells sorted from PBMCs, obtained on the day of the yellow fever booster vaccination. The receptor source for this set is a man aged 30 to 45 who received the YFV17D yellow fever vaccine.

Only a few counts were recorded for this clonotype. The chain employs TRBV18 and TRBJ2-1, with TRBD2 identical over 7 bases. Germline lookup yields CDR1 KGHSH and CDR2 LQKENI. The CDR3 consists of 15 residues. The ends lost 4 bases at V and 2 bases at J; junction bases unmatched: 5. Here the CDR3 DNA reads TGTGCCAGCTCACTACTAGCGATTACCTACAATGAGCAGTTCTTC. This codes for CASSLLAITYNEQFF.

This clonotype appeared many times. The rearrangement uses TRBV12-3 or TRBV12-4 and TRBJ2-4, with D hard to call. The CDR3 totals 15 residues. With 1 base removed from V and 0 bases from J, the gap between germline ends came to 7 bases. This chain's CDR3 is CASSLDRLAKNIQYF. The CDR3 DNA sequence: TGTGCCAGCAGTTTAGACAGACTAGCCAAAAACATTCAGTACTTC.

This clonotype was picked up many times. The chain recombines TRBV20-1 with TRBJ2-3; 7 bases are a match to TRBD2. The V gene's germline CDR1 is DFQATT and CDR2 SNEGSKA (reference sequence). Losses at the gene ends were 6 bases for V and 1 base for J; bases not matched to a gene: 7. The CDR3 runs 14 residues. CDR3 coding DNA: TGCAGTGCCGGGTCTAGCGGACGCACAGATACGCAGTATTTT. This gives the protein CSAGSSGRTDTQYF.

V is TRBV20-1 and J is TRBJ2-2; D is ambiguous. The CDR3 runs 17 residues. The V end was cut by 1 base, the J end by 3 bases, with 18 bases between. Germline V lookup: CDR1 DFQATT, CDR2 SNEGSKA (reference sequence). The CDR3 coding sequence is TGCAGTGCTAGAGTTGAACACACACTCGATCACACCGGGGAGCTGTTTTTT. It specifies CSARVEHTLDHTGELFF.

Regarding this clonotype: One base away lies a much larger clone, so this may be a sequencing read error. This sequence joins TRBV27 and TRBJ2-7; D is unclear. This CDR3 has 11 amino acids. CDR1 is MNHEY and CDR2 is SMNVEV in the germline V gene (reference sequence). The CDR3 is CTSSYAAEQYF. The CDR3 region has the DNA TGTACCAGCAGTTACGCTGCCGAGCAGTACTTC.

This clonotype was seen repeatedly, ten times or more. CDR3 loop: CASSLVRTSGALITDTQYF. CDR3 nucleotide sequence: TGTGCCAGCAGCTTAGTGCGGACTAGCGGAGCCCTGATCACAGATACGCAGTATTTT. The V gene is TRBV7-2, the J gene TRBJ2-3; 10 bases map to TRBD2. The CDR3 extends over 19 amino acids. V trimming: 1 base; J trimming: 2 bases; junction bases outside the gene matches: 12. CDR1 and CDR2 from the germline V gene are SGHTA and FQGNSA. The full variable domain, in which reference TRBV7-2 and TRBJ2-3 provide the parts outside the CDR3, is GAGVSQSPSNKVTEKGKDVELRCDPISGHTALYWYRQSLGQGLEFLIYFQGNSAPDKSGLPSDRFSAERTGGSVSTLTIQRTQQEDSAVYLCASSLVRTSGALITDTQYFGPGTRLTVL.

In this sample, this clonotype turned up a few times. A junction boundary mismatches the germline segment, possibly from a read error. The V call is TRBV5-8, the J call TRBJ2-5, with D uncertain. This CDR3 has 11 residues. Per germline, CDR1 SGHTS and CDR2 YDEGEE. CDR3 loop: CASSLALGWDF. CDR3 coding DNA: TGTGCCAGCAGCTTGGCCTTAGGATGGGACTTC.

The table lists this clonotype with a few counts. V gene TRBV5-1 combines with J gene TRBJ2-5, with 7 bases matching TRBD1. This CDR3 contains 17 residues. Germline trimming cut 4 bases from V and 2 bases from J; bases unmatched to any gene: 14. The germline V gene has CDR1 SGHRS and CDR2 YFSETQ. The chain's CDR3 is CASSPGQPVGEQETQYF. DNA of the CDR3: TGCGCCAGCAGCCCGGGACAGCCCGTAGGGGAGCAAGAGACCCAGTACTTC.

There are a few counts of this clonotype. This chain joins TRBV20-1 and TRBJ2-7; D might be TRBD2 (6 bases). The V end lost 3 bases, the J end lost 2 bases, and 11 bases lay between the germline ends. The CDR3 extends over 13 amino acids. Germline lookup yields CDR1 DFQATT and CDR2 SNEGSKA (reference sequence). The DNA of the CDR3 is TGCAGTGCTAGGGAGGACTACCCCTACGAGCAGTACTTC. Its translation is CSAREDYPYEQYF.

This clonotype came up a few times. The genes are TRBV7-2 and TRBJ1-2; D may be TRBD1 (6 bases). The CDR3 is 15 residues long. V lost 2 bases and J 4 bases, leaving 14 bases between the germline ends. CDR1 is SGHTA, CDR2 FQGNSA, per germline. CDR3 sequence reads: CASSLFGGAAYGYTF. The DNA of the CDR3 is TGTGCCAGCAGCTTATTTGGGGGCGCGGCCTATGGCTACACCTTC.

Concerning this clonotype itself: Germline is not matched at one junction end, which may reflect a read error. The chain couples TRBV11-3 to TRBJ2-6, with 7 bases that match TRBD1. The germline CDR1 and CDR2 sequences are SGHNT and YENEEA. The CDR3 loop spans 17 amino acids. The CDR3 loop is CASSPGQWRSGANILTF. The CDR3 DNA is TGTGCCAGCAGCCCGGGACAGTGGCGCTCTGGGGCCAACATCCTGACTTTC. The complete variable domain, with remaining parts taken from reference TRBV11-3 and TRBJ2-6, reads EAGVVQSPRYKIIEKKQPVAFWCNPISGHNTLYWYLQNLGQGPELLIRYENEEAVDDSQLPKDRFSAERLKGVDSTLKIQPAELGDSAVYLCASSPGQWRSGANILTFGAGSRLTVL.

This clonotype turned up a few times. J is TRBJ2-5 and V is TRBV11-2, with a tentative D call TRBD2 (6 bases). V was trimmed by 2 bases and J by 5 bases, leaving 24 bases between them. The CDR3 extends over 18 amino acids. CDR1 is SGHAT, CDR2 FQNNGV, per germline. CDR3: CASSLSTWGVDLTETQYF. The CDR3 nucleotides read TGTGCCAGCAGCTTAAGTACGTGGGGGGTGGACCTCACTGAGACCCAGTACTTC. The full variable domain, its missing parts supplied by reference TRBV11-2 and TRBJ2-5, is EAGVAQSPRYKIIEKRQSVAFWCNPISGHATLYWYQQILGQGPKLLIQFQNNGVVDDSQLPKDRFSAERLKGVDSTLKIQPAKLEDSAVYLCASSLSTWGVDLTETQYFGPGTRLLVL.

This clonotype was observed many times. The chain uses TRBV7-2 and TRBJ2-5; TRBD2 agrees at 7 bases. The V and J ends lost 3 bases and 4 bases, in that order; junction bases with no gene match: 8. The germline V gene has CDR1 SGHTA and CDR2 FQGNSA. The CDR3 spans 15 residues. The CDR3 nucleotides read TGTGCCAGCAGCTTTGCGGGAGCCCTTCGAGAGACCCAGTACTTC. Translated: CASSFAGALRETQYF. Supplemented by reference TRBV7-2 and TRBJ2-5, the full variable domain reads GAGVSQSPSNKVTEKGKDVELRCDPISGHTALYWYRQSLGQGLEFLIYFQGNSAPDKSGLPSDRFSAERTGGSVSTLTIQRTQQEDSAVYLCASSFAGALRETQYFGPGTRLLVL.

This clonotype was counted only a few times. J is TRBJ2-3 and V is TRBV29-1; 9 bases align to TRBD2. Germline CDR1 reads SQVTM; CDR2 reads ANQGSEA. V trimming: 7 bases; J trimming: 5 bases; junction bases outside the gene matches: 10. CDR3 length: 14 residues. In DNA, the CDR3 is TGCAGCGGGAAAAGGACTAGCGTAGGAGATACGCAGTATTTT. This translates into CSGKRTSVGDTQYF.

This sequence joins TRBV20-1 and TRBJ1-1; D not certain. The CDR3 consists of 12 residues. V was pared by 4 bases and J by 3 bases, with 9 bases between. Germline CDR1 reads DFQATT; CDR2 reads SNEGSKA (reference sequence). The CDR3 region has the DNA TGCAGTGCTACCCAAGCGGACACTGAAGCTTTCTTT. Translating gives CSATQADTEAFF.

This clonotype was observed many times. V and J are TRBV5-1 and TRBJ1-2; 7 bases align to TRBD1. Germline CDR1 and CDR2: SGHRS and YFSETQ. Trimming at V came to 4 bases and at J to 3 bases, leaving 6 bases not matched to a gene. The CDR3 spans 14 residues. The CDR3 reads CASSKLTGDYGYTF. The CDR3 DNA sequence: TGCGCCAGCAGCAAGCTTACAGGGGACTATGGCTACACCTTC.

This clonotype was seen at least ten times. The V call is TRBV11-2, the J call TRBJ2-3, with D hard to call. The CDR3 covers 12 residues. The V gene lost 0 bases and the J gene lost 8 bases, with 6 bases spanning the gap. The germline V gene encodes CDR1 SGHAT and CDR2 FQNNGV. The CDR3 region has the DNA TGTGCCAGCAGCTTAGAGCCAGTTACGCAGTATTTT. This sequence encodes CASSLEPVTQYF.

The gene calls are TRBV10-3 and TRBJ2-1; maybe TRBD2 (6 bases). CDR1 and CDR2 (germline): ENHRY, SYGVKD. Trimming pared 6 bases from V and 9 bases from J, leaving 15 bases between. There are 13 residues in the CDR3. The CDR3 loop reads CAIRVQEGREQFF. CDR3 in DNA: TGTGCCATCAGGGTCCAGGAGGGTCGTGAGCAGTTCTTC.

The chain couples TRBV9 to TRBJ2-7; D may be TRBD2 (5 bases). This CDR3 is built from 15 residues. CDR1 is SGDLS and CDR2 is YYNGEE in the germline V gene. V was clipped by 4 bases and J by 5 bases, with 19 bases between them. CDR3 nucleotide sequence: TGTGCCAGCAGCCCAAGTGGTCTAGCTGGGAACGAGCAGTACTTC. Its translation: CASSPSGLAGNEQYF.

This clonotype was detected only a few times. This chain links TRBV3-1 with TRBJ2-7; D is ambiguous. The CDR3 length is 12 residues. CDR1 is LGHDT, CDR2 YNNKEL, per germline (reference sequence). Trimming left V 7 bases short and J 5 bases short, with 12 bases between. This CDR3 reads CASKAPGNEQYF. The CDR3 region has the DNA TGTGCCAGCAAAGCCCCCGGAAACGAGCAGTACTTC.

This clonotype was observed many times. The rearrangement joins TRBV11-2 to TRBJ2-7; TRBD1 agrees at 9 bases. This CDR3 has 16 residues. J lost 7 bases, V lost 0 bases, and 10 bases had no gene match. From germline, CDR1 is SGHAT and CDR2 FQNNGV. CDR3 sequence reads: CASSLDGTGQGREQYF. The CDR3 DNA sequence: TGTGCCAGCAGCTTAGATGGGACGGGACAGGGCCGGGAGCAGTACTTC.

V usage is TRBV20-1 and J usage is TRBJ2-1, with 8 bases that match TRBD2. The trim removed 5 bases at V and 0 bases at J, leaving 12 bases unmatched. Germline CDR1 DFQATT, CDR2 SNEGSKA (reference sequence). The CDR3 spans 17 residues. The DNA for the CDR3 is TGCAGTGCTCGGGAGGGTCGATTTTTGAGCTCCTACAATGAGCAGTTCTTC. Translating gives CSAREGRFLSSYNEQFF.

The CDR3 region is CASSHRLSYEQYF. DNA for the CDR3: TGTGCCAGCAGCCATCGGTTGTCCTACGAGCAGTACTTC. V and J are TRBV3-1 and TRBJ2-7; no reliable D call. V shed 3 bases and J shed 1 base, with 7 bases lying between them. Germline loops: CDR1 LGHDT, CDR2 YNNKEL (reference sequence). The CDR3 contains 13 residues.

In its sample, this clonotype was seen a few times. The chain combines TRBV20-1 with TRBJ2-1; 15 bases are a match to TRBD2. Germline trimming cut 3 bases from V and 9 bases from J; bases unmatched to any gene: 6. The length of the CDR3 is 15 residues. Germline values: CDR1 DFQATT, CDR2 SNEGSKA (reference sequence). The CDR3: CSASVGLAGGVEQFF. The CDR3 coding sequence is TGCAGTGCTAGTGTGGGACTAGCGGGAGGAGTTGAGCAGTTCTTC.

This clonotype was observed a few times. The V and J genes are TRBV20-1 and TRBJ2-3; tentatively, D is TRBD1 (6 bases). The germline CDR1 and CDR2 sequences are DFQATT and SNEGSKA (reference sequence). This CDR3 is built from 16 residues. V was cut by 2 bases and J by 4 bases, with 19 bases left in between. CDR3 sequence: CSARQGRSQLADTQYF. CDR3 sequence (DNA): TGCAGTGCTAGACAGGGGCGGAGCCAGTTAGCAGATACGCAGTATTTT.

This clonotype was observed many times. This chain links TRBV29-1 with TRBJ2-1, with D unclear. Germline V gives CDR1 SQVTM, CDR2 ANQGSEA. CDR3 length: 14 amino acids. Trimming cost V 5 bases and J 0 bases, with 11 bases left between them. The DNA of the CDR3 is TGCAGCGTTTCGGCCCGAAGCTCCTACAATGAGCAGTTCTTC. Protein sequence: CSVSARSSYNEQFF.